A selection of T cell receptor beta chains follows, all from one sample in a study of beta chain features in type 1 diabetes. Sequencing used immunoSEQ multiplex PCR; TCRdb keeps in-frame clones, though not all of them. The data show more than 250,000 clones, 20% seen once. The sequenced material came from naive CD4+ T cells from blood. All receptors derive from a woman aged 40 to 50 with type 1 diabetes. Each CDR3 is given with its conserved first and last residue. Each record gives: clone size, V gene, D gene, J gene, CDR3 DNA, CDR3 protein. A D gene is named only where the DNA matches it firmly. Size values are once, few and many counts, or a class for expanded clones, and some rows have none.

size: .; V: TRBV7-3; D: .; J: TRBJ2-7; DNA: TGTGCCAGCAGCTTAAGCTCGCAGGGGACCTACGAGCAGTACTTC; CDR3: CASSLSSQGTYEQYF
size: few; V: TRBV29-1; D: TRBD1; J: TRBJ2-1; DNA: TGCAGCGGGGACAGGGCCGATGAGCAGTTCTTC; CDR3: CSGDRADEQFF
size: few; V: TRBV30; D: .; J: TRBJ1-5; DNA: TGTGCCTGGAGCTCTTCCCGAAAGGGCCCGGGGCAGCCCCAGCATTTT; CDR3: CAWSSSRKGPGQPQHF
size: .; V: TRBV25-1; D: TRBD1; J: TRBJ2-1; DNA: TGTGCCAGCAGCCCCTCCGGGACAGGGGAGAACAATGAGCAGTTCTTC; CDR3: CASSPSGTGENNEQFF
size: few; V: TRBV18; D: TRBD1; J: TRBJ1-2; DNA: TGTGCCAGCTCACCCGGACAGGAGAACTATGGCTACACCTTC; CDR3: CASSPGQENYGYTF
size: few; V: TRBV30; D: TRBD2; J: TRBJ2-2; DNA: TGTGCCTGGCGGGGGGGCCCGTACACCGGGGAGCTGTTTTTT; CDR3: CAWRGGPYTGELFF
size: .; V: TRBV7-9; D: .; J: TRBJ2-7; DNA: TGTGCCAGCAGCTTGAGTTATTCCTACGAGCAGTACTTC; CDR3: CASSLSYSYEQYF
size: few; V: TRBV2; D: TRBD2; J: TRBJ2-5; DNA: TGTGCCAGCCGGATCCTTGATTGGACTAGAGAAGAGACCCAGTACTTC; CDR3: CASRILDWTREETQYF
size: few; V: TRBV28; D: .; J: TRBJ2-5; DNA: TGTGCCAGCGCCCTCGGTGGGGGCCGGCAAGAGACCCAGTACTTC; CDR3: CASALGGGRQETQYF
size: few; V: TRBV9; D: .; J: TRBJ1-5; DNA: TGTGCCAGCAGCGTAGGCAGGGGTAGCAATCAGCCCCAGCATTTT; CDR3: CASSVGRGSNQPQHF
size: .; V: TRBV18; D: .; J: TRBJ2-5; DNA: TGTGCCAGCTCACCACGCGGGAATGAAGAGACCCAGTACTTC; CDR3: CASSPRGNEETQYF
size: .; V: TRBV29-1; D: .; J: TRBJ2-7; DNA: TGCAGCGTTTTCAGGGGTTACGAGCAGTACTTC; CDR3: CSVFRGYEQYF
size: few; V: TRBV15; D: TRBD2; J: TRBJ2-1; DNA: TGTGCCACCAGCAGAGATCTCTTGGGACTAGCGGGGGGGCAGGGTGAGCAGTTCTTC; CDR3: CATSRDLLGLAGGQGEQFF
size: few; V: TRBV7-9; D: .; J: TRBJ1-1; DNA: TGTGCCAGCAGCTTGGCAGGGTGGGGGAACACTGAAGCTTTCTTT; CDR3: CASSLAGWGNTEAFF
size: .; V: TRBV28; D: .; J: TRBJ1-5; DNA: TGTGCCAGCAGTTTACTGAGCACGGGCAATCAGCCCCAGCATTTT; CDR3: CASSLLSTGNQPQHF
size: .; V: TRBV5-1; D: TRBD2; J: TRBJ2-5; DNA: TGCGCCAGCAGCTTGGCCCGCGCTAGCGGGAGAGAGACCCAGTACTTC; CDR3: CASSLARASGRETQYF
size: few; V: TRBV29-1; D: TRBD1; J: TRBJ2-7; DNA: TGCAGCGGTACACAGGGGAGCGGCGAGCAGTACTTC; CDR3: CSGTQGSGEQYF
size: .; V: TRBV7-6; D: .; J: TRBJ2-1; DNA: TGTGCCAGCAGCTTAGGTACTAGCCACCGCTCCTACAATGAGCAGTTCTTC; CDR3: CASSLGTSHRSYNEQFF
size: few; V: TRBV9; D: .; J: TRBJ1-2; DNA: TGTGCCAGCAGCGTAGGGGAGTCTGACTATGGCTACACCTTC; CDR3: CASSVGESDYGYTF
size: few; V: TRBV27; D: .; J: TRBJ1-2; DNA: TGTGCCAGCGGTTATTCGGATGGCTACACCTTC; CDR3: CASGYSDGYTF
size: .; V: TRBV2; D: TRBD1; J: TRBJ2-7; DNA: TGTGCCAGCAGGGACAGGGGAGGGGAGCAGTACTTC; CDR3: CASRDRGGEQYF
size: .; V: TRBV6-5; D: TRBD1; J: TRBJ2-3; DNA: TGTGCCAGCAGTTACGGGACAGGCACAGATACGCAGTATTTT; CDR3: CASSYGTGTDTQYF
size: few; V: TRBV19; D: .; J: TRBJ2-5; DNA: TGTGCCAGTACCCCCGCCGGGGGGCAGACCCAGTACTTC; CDR3: CASTPAGGQTQYF
size: .; V: TRBV7-9; D: TRBD1; J: TRBJ1-1; DNA: TGTGCCAGCAGCCCACAGGGGGACACTGAAGCTTTCTTT; CDR3: CASSPQGDTEAFF
size: .; V: TRBV7-2; D: .; J: TRBJ1-4; DNA: TGTGCCAGCAGCTTAGGCGGTGAAAAACTGTTTTTT; CDR3: CASSLGGEKLFF
size: .; V: TRBV30; D: .; J: TRBJ1-3; DNA: TGTGCCTGGAGCCGTCCAGGGGACTCTGGAAACACCATATATTTT; CDR3: CAWSRPGDSGNTIYF
size: few; V: TRBV7-9; D: .; J: TRBJ2-3; DNA: TGTGCCAGCAGGGCGAAGGGGACAGATACGCAGTATTTT; CDR3: CASRAKGTDTQYF
size: .; V: TRBV5-1; D: .; J: TRBJ2-7; DNA: TGCGCCAGCAGACCGACAGGTGGAGAGCAGTACTTC; CDR3: CASRPTGGEQYF
size: .; V: TRBV9; D: .; J: TRBJ2-5; DNA: TGTGCCAGCAGCGTAGCCCCAAAAGCGGAGACCCAGTACTTC; CDR3: CASSVAPKAETQYF
size: few; V: TRBV28; D: TRBD2; J: TRBJ2-7; DNA: TGTGCCAGCAGTTTAACTAGCGGCCTCTACGAGCAGTACTTC; CDR3: CASSLTSGLYEQYF
size: .; V: TRBV27; D: .; J: TRBJ2-7; DNA: TGTGCCAGCAGTTTATCGAAACAGGACTACGAGCAGTACTTC; CDR3: CASSLSKQDYEQYF
size: .; V: TRBV5-1; D: TRBD2; J: TRBJ2-7; DNA: TGCGCCAGCAATCGTCTAGCGGGGGGATCCTACGAGCAGTACTTC; CDR3: CASNRLAGGSYEQYF
size: few; V: TRBV4-3; D: TRBD1; J: TRBJ1-2; DNA: TGCGCCAGCAGCCAAGATTTAAGGGACAGGGGTAACTATGGCTACACCTTC; CDR3: CASSQDLRDRGNYGYTF
size: few; V: TRBV7-2; D: .; J: TRBJ2-1; DNA: TGTGCCAGCAGCCCCCTCGGGGGCAATGAGCAGTTCTTC; CDR3: CASSPLGGNEQFF
size: .; V: TRBV30; D: .; J: TRBJ1-1; DNA: TGTGCCTGGACAACCTTGGGGAGTACTGAAGCTTTCTTT; CDR3: CAWTTLGSTEAFF
size: few; V: TRBV29-1; D: .; J: TRBJ2-5; DNA: TGCAGCGTTGCTAGACAGTGGGAGACCCAGTACTTC; CDR3: CSVARQWETQYF
size: .; V: TRBV15; D: .; J: TRBJ2-3; DNA: TGTGCCACCAGCAGGAGAGATACGCAGTATTTT; CDR3: CATSRRDTQYF
size: few; V: TRBV28; D: TRBD1; J: TRBJ1-5; DNA: TGTGCCAGCAGTTTCAAGACAGGGGGCGCGAGGCAGCCCCAGCATTTT; CDR3: CASSFKTGGARQPQHF
size: .; V: TRBV5-1; D: .; J: TRBJ2-7; DNA: TGCGCCAGCAGCTTGGCCCCTCAGGGGTCCTCCTACGAGCAGTACTTC; CDR3: CASSLAPQGSSYEQYF
size: few; V: TRBV30; D: TRBD1; J: TRBJ1-1; DNA: TGTGCCTGGGCGGGACAGGGGGGCACTGAAGCTTTCTTT; CDR3: CAWAGQGGTEAFF
size: few; V: TRBV2; D: .; J: TRBJ1-2; DNA: TGTGCCAGCAAGGCCGGGTATGGCTACACCTTC; CDR3: CASKAGYGYTF
size: .; V: TRBV5-1; D: TRBD1; J: TRBJ1-1; DNA: TGCGCCAGCAGCTCGACAGGGTTGAACACTGAAGCTTTCTTT; CDR3: CASSSTGLNTEAFF
size: .; V: TRBV9; D: TRBD1; J: TRBJ1-2; DNA: TGTGCCAGCAGCTCTCAGACAGGGGTCTATGGCTACACCTTC; CDR3: CASSSQTGVYGYTF
size: .; V: TRBV7-2; D: .; J: TRBJ2-3; DNA: TGTGCCAGCAGATGGGGGGGCACCACAGATACGCAGTATTTT; CDR3: CASRWGGTTDTQYF
size: .; V: TRBV28; D: .; J: TRBJ2-7; DNA: TGTGCCAGCAGTCTAGGGGGTTACGAGCAGTACTTC; CDR3: CASSLGGYEQYF
size: few; V: TRBV5-6; D: .; J: TRBJ1-6; DNA: TGTGCCAGCAGCTTGGTTGGACAATACAATTCACCCCTCCACTTT; CDR3: CASSLVGQYNSPLHF
size: once; V: TRBV4-3; D: TRBD2; J: TRBJ2-1; DNA: TGCGCCAGCAGCCAAAATGGACTAGGCGATGAGCAGTTCTTC; CDR3: CASSQNGLGDEQFF
size: few; V: TRBV5-1; D: .; J: TRBJ2-3; DNA: TGCGCCAGCAGCTTCACTGGCCGTGGCGGGAACACAGATACGCAGTATTTT; CDR3: CASSFTGRGGNTDTQYF
size: few; V: TRBV7-2; D: .; J: TRBJ2-7; DNA: TGTGCCAGCAGCTTTCCAGAACTAGCCAACCACGAGCAGTACTTC; CDR3: CASSFPELANHEQYF
size: .; V: TRBV30; D: TRBD2; J: TRBJ2-1; DNA: TGTGCCTGCGGACTAGCGGGAGGGCCCGGGTCCGATGAGCAGTTCTTC; CDR3: CACGLAGGPGSDEQFF
size: few; V: TRBV7-9; D: TRBD1; J: TRBJ1-1; DNA: TGTGCCAGCAGCGTAACAGGGGGCTTGGGTGAAGCTTTCTTT; CDR3: CASSVTGGLGEAFF
size: .; V: TRBV15; D: .; J: TRBJ2-3; DNA: TGTGCCACCAGCAGAGATACGACAATTACGCAGTATTTT; CDR3: CATSRDTTITQYF